This TCR beta chain was identified during a study of T cells in Graves' hyperthyroidism and ophthalmopathy. Study observations and caveats: Among clonotypes expanded in thyroid above 0.001, most were also found in blood.

For the diagnoses, clinical symptoms, serum thyroxine and TRAb, thyroid ultrasound and orbital computed tomography were used. This clonotype was counted many times. Its specificity is unknown. RNA transcripts gave rise to amplified TCR beta CDR3 regions. The primer set for the first-round RT-PCR of the TCR CDR3 was HTBI. TCRdb redid the calling of the multiplex PCR reads with MiXCR, one entry per CDR3 protein. The sample carries roughly 100,000 distinct CDR3 sequences, roughly 50% recorded once. CDR1 SEHNR and CDR2 FQNEAQ come from the germline V gene (reference sequence). The CDR3 has 16 amino acids. Trimming removed 5 bases from V and 0 bases from J, with 14 bases in between.

This sequence originates from a man aged 40-49 years with Graves' hyperthyroidism. The rearrangement uses TRBV7-9 and TRBJ2-1; TRBD1 is a possible D gene (5 bases). Sequencing input: blood. The CDR3 DNA reads TGTGCCAGCAGCCCCCGACAGTGGGGCTCCTACAATGAGCAGTTCTTC. Translated, it gives CASSPRQWGSYNEQFF.